A selection of T cell receptor beta chains follows, all from one sample in a study of blood T cell repertoires in COVID-19. The method was immunoSEQ multiplex PCR; TCRdb's version includes in-frame clones alone and lacks a portion of them. Of a few hundred thousand clones listed, more than 75% are singletons. Source material: PBMCs or T cells enriched from blood (not recorded which). These receptor sequences come from a woman aged 40 to 50 who had recovered from COVID-19. CDR3s include the opening cysteine and the closing phenylalanine or tryptophan. D genes are given only for firm matches. Clone size appears in some rows only: once, few, many, or a class for an expanded clone.

>NA|TRBV9|TRBJ1-2|NA
TGTGCCAGCAGCGGTGGAGTGACAGACCTCTATGGCTACACCTTC
CASSGGVTDLYGYTF
>NA|TRBV6-5|TRBJ1-1|NA
TGTGCCAGCCGGAAACCGGGGGTGGACACTGAAGCTTTCTTT
CASRKPGVDTEAFF
>TRBD2|TRBV20-1|TRBJ2-1|NA
TGCGTTCCGGGGGGTGAGCAGTTCTTC
CVPGGEQFF
>NA|TRBV11-2|TRBJ1-4|NA
TGTGCCAGCAGCTTACTACTTCAGGGGCCTAATGAAAAACTGTTTTTT
CASSLLLQGPNEKLFF
>NA|TRBV7-9|TRBJ2-1|NA
TGTGCCAGCAGCTTAGGACTAGGCAGTTACAATGAGCAGTTCTTC
CASSLGLGSYNEQFF
>TRBD2|TRBV6-6|TRBJ2-3|NA
TGTGCCAGCAGCCGGGGACTAAACCAATACACAGATACGCAGTATTTT
CASSRGLNQYTDTQYF
>TRBD1|TRBV6-4|TRBJ2-2|NA
TGTGCCAGCAGTTCACAGGGGGCTGGCGGGGAGCTGTTTTTT
CASSSQGAGGELFF
>NA|TRBV4-3|TRBJ1-1|NA
TGCGCCAGCAGCCAATGGCAGGCCTCCCTCACTGAAGCTTTCTTT
CASSQWQASLTEAFF
>TRBD2|TRBV24-1|TRBJ2-3|NA
TGTGCCACCAGTGACACTAGCGGGAGGCGGACAGATACGCAGTATTTT
CATSDTSGRRTDTQYF
>TRBD2|TRBV5-4|TRBJ2-1|NA
TGTGCCAGCAGCTTCACGAGGACTAGCGGGATAGGTTCCTACAATGAGCAGTTCTTC
CASSFTRTSGIGSYNEQFF
>NA|TRBV7-9|TRBJ1-4|NA
TGTGCCAGCAGTCCCTCCTTCCGGGACACGGATGTTGGTGAAAAACTGTTTTTT
CASSPSFRDTDVGEKLFF
>TRBD2|TRBV18|TRBJ2-3|NA
TGTGCCAGCTCACACGGGACTAGCGGGAGTGGCACAGATACGCAGTATTTT
CASSHGTSGSGTDTQYF
>NA|TRBV19|TRBJ1-3|NA
TGTGCCAGTAGCCAACCCGGGGGCTCTGGAAACACCATATATTTT
CASSQPGGSGNTIYF
>NA|TRBV5-1|TRBJ1-4|NA
TGCGCCAGCAGCTTAGACAAAAGAACAACTAATGAAAAACTGTTTTTT
CASSLDKRTTNEKLFF
>NA|TRBV19|TRBJ1-2|NA
TGTGCCAGTAGTCGGGGTATCGATGGCTACACCTTC
CASSRGIDGYTF
>TRBD1|TRBV5-1|TRBJ2-7|NA
TGCGCCAGCAGCTCCGGGACAGCAAACTACGAGCAGTACTTC
CASSSGTANYEQYF
>TRBD1|TRBV7-7|TRBJ2-7|NA
TGTGCCAGCAGCCAGGACAGGGGTCGGGAGCAGTACTTC
CASSQDRGREQYF
>NA|TRBV27|TRBJ1-1|NA
TGTGCCAGCAGCGTCGACAGGAAGAACACTGAAGCTTTCTTT
CASSVDRKNTEAFF
>NA|TRBV5-1|TRBJ2-3|NA
TGCGCCAGCAGCTTGGGAATAGCGGGCACAGATACGCAGTATTTT
CASSLGIAGTDTQYF
>TRBD1|TRBV10-3|TRBJ1-1|NA
TGTGCCATCAGTGAGCCTGCAGGGGGCGGTGGAGCTGAAGCTTTCTTT
CAISEPAGGGGAEAFF
>NA|TRBV6-6|TRBJ1-1|NA
TGTGCCAGCAGCTCAATATCTGGGGGGACTGAAGCTTTCTTT
CASSSISGGTEAFF
>TRBD1|TRBV4-3|TRBJ1-2|NA
TGCGCCAGCAGCCAGACAGGGGGCGACGGCTACACCTTC
CASSQTGGDGYTF
>TRBD2|TRBV24-1|TRBJ2-1|once
TGTGCCACCAGTCCCGGGACTAGCGGACATACTGAGCAGTTCTTC
CATSPGTSGHTEQFF
>NA|TRBV30|TRBJ1-1|NA
TGTGCCTGGAGTGAAACAAGAAACACTGAAGCTTTCTTT
CAWSETRNTEAFF
>NA|TRBV24-1|TRBJ1-1|NA
TGTGCCACCAGTGATTCCGGGCAGGGCACTGAAGCTTTCTTT
CATSDSGQGTEAFF
>NA|TRBV4-3|TRBJ2-1|NA
TGCGCCAGCAGGTCAATGGCACAAAGCTCCTACAATGAGCAGTTCTTC
CASRSMAQSSYNEQFF
>NA|TRBV7-2|TRBJ2-1|NA
TGTGCCAGCAGCTTAGCGGTTAGCCGCTCCTACAATGAGCAGTTCTTC
CASSLAVSRSYNEQFF
>NA|TRBV4-3|TRBJ1-3|NA
TGCGCCAGCAGCCAAGACCTTGAGGCTGGAAACACCATATATTTT
CASSQDLEAGNTIYF
>TRBD1|TRBV2|TRBJ1-2|NA
TGTGCCAGCAGGGGACAGGGGGGGAATGGCTACACCTTC
CASRGQGGNGYTF
>NA|TRBV7-8|TRBJ1-1|few
TGTGCCAGCAGCTTAGGGGGGGGCCCTGAAGCTTTCTTT
CASSLGGGPEAFF
>NA|TRBV10-3|TRBJ1-6|once
TGTGCCATCAGTGAGGGGTCTGGCCGGAGCAATTCACCCCTCCACTTT
CAISEGSGRSNSPLHF
>NA|TRBV25-1|TRBJ1-1|NA
TGTGCCAGCAGTGTAGCAGGGGCTAACACTGAAGCTTTCTTT
CASSVAGANTEAFF
>NA|TRBV4-1|TRBJ1-5|NA
TGCGCCAGCAGCCAAGATGAGGGATATGGCAATCAGCCCCAGCATTTT
CASSQDEGYGNQPQHF
>TRBD2|TRBV10-1|TRBJ2-1|NA
TGCGCCAGCAGGGGGGAGGCGGGAGGGTCCTACAATGAGCAGTTCTTC
CASRGEAGGSYNEQFF
>TRBD1|TRBV24-1|TRBJ1-2|NA
TGTGCCACCAGTGATCCGACGGGACAGGGTGGGCTAGATGGCTACACCTTC
CATSDPTGQGGLDGYTF
>NA|TRBV30|TRBJ1-5|NA
TGTGCCTGGAGTAGATGGCCTAGCAATCAGCCCCAGCATTTT
CAWSRWPSNQPQHF
>NA|TRBV29-1|TRBJ1-2|NA
TGCAGCGTTGACACCGGGGACTATGGCTACACCTTC
CSVDTGDYGYTF
>TRBD1|TRBV4-1|TRBJ2-1|NA
TGCGCCAGCAGCGTACGGACAGGGTCAGTCTTGGTTGAGCAGTTCTTC
CASSVRTGSVLVEQFF
>NA|TRBV11-2|TRBJ1-1|NA
TGTGCCAGCAGCCCCCTGGCGCGGACTGAAGCTTTCTTT
CASSPLARTEAFF
>TRBD1|TRBV27|TRBJ2-7|NA
TGTGCCAGCGGGACAGCCTACGAGCAGTACTTC
CASGTAYEQYF
>NA|TRBV5-1|TRBJ1-1|NA
TGCGCCAGCAGCTTGGAGACTTACAGGGTCGAAGCTTTCTTT
CASSLETYRVEAFF
>NA|TRBV6-2/TRBV6-3|TRBJ2-1|NA
TGTGCCAGCAGCCCCCTTTTCTACAATGAGCAGTTCTTC
CASSPLFYNEQFF
>NA|TRBV19|TRBJ1-5|NA
TGTGCCAGTAGTGAACAGGGTTATCAGCCCCAGCATTTT
CASSEQGYQPQHF
>TRBD2|TRBV6-2/TRBV6-3|TRBJ2-7|once
TGTGCCAGCAGCCCTGTTAGCGGGAGTAAATACTTC
CASSPVSGSKYF
>NA|TRBV18|TRBJ1-4|NA
TGTGCCAGCTCACCAGGAGCCCATGAAAAACTGTTTTTT
CASSPGAHEKLFF
>NA|TRBV9|TRBJ1-2|NA
TGTGCCAGCAGCGTAGATCTACTAAACTATGGCTACACCTTC
CASSVDLLNYGYTF
>NA|TRBV10-1|TRBJ2-5|NA
TGCGCCAGCAGTGACGGTACAGGGGCGCGGGGTGAGACCCAGTACTTC
CASSDGTGARGETQYF
>NA|TRBV5-1|TRBJ1-4|NA
TGCGCCAGCAGCTTAGGACAGACAACTAATGAAAAACTGTTTTTT
CASSLGQTTNEKLFF
>NA|TRBV5-5|TRBJ1-6|NA
TGTGCCAGCAGCTTGCAGGGGTATAATTCACCCCTCCACTTT
CASSLQGYNSPLHF
>NA|TRBV19|TRBJ1-1|once
TGTGCCAGTAGTCCCCGAGGTCTCCTAGCGAACACTGAAGCTTTCTTT
CASSPRGLLANTEAFF
>TRBD1|TRBV4-3|TRBJ1-2|NA
TGCGCCAGCAGCCACTCGGGACAGCTCTATGGCTACACCTTC
CASSHSGQLYGYTF
>NA|TRBV5-8|TRBJ2-2|NA
TGTGCCAGCAGCTGGACAACCGGGGAGCTGTTTTTT
CASSWTTGELFF
>NA|TRBV6-5|TRBJ2-4|once
TGTGCCAGCAGGACAACAGGGGCCAAAAACATTCAGTACTTC
CASRTTGAKNIQYF
>NA|TRBV6-5|TRBJ2-7|NA
TGTGCCAGCACGCAAGCGCCCTACGAGCAGTACTTC
CASTQAPYEQYF
>NA|TRBV12-5|TRBJ2-1|NA
TGTGCTAGTGGTCTACGCGGTAGCTCCTACAATGAGCAGTTCTTC
CASGLRGSSYNEQFF
>NA|TRBV9|TRBJ1-4|once
TGTGCCAGCAGCGTAGGAGGGATAAATGAAAAACTGTTTTTT
CASSVGGINEKLFF
>TRBD2|TRBV27|TRBJ2-5|NA
TGTGCCAGCAGTAAACTAGCGGGAGAAGGGGAGACCCAGTACTTC
CASSKLAGEGETQYF
>NA|TRBV3-1/TRBV3-2|TRBJ2-3|NA
TGTGCCAGCAGCCAAGATTTTGTGGCAACAGATACGCAGTATTTT
CASSQDFVATDTQYF
>TRBD2|TRBV19|TRBJ2-7|few
TGTGCCAGTAGTATTTACCTAGCGGGAGGTTCCTACGAGCAGTACTTC
CASSIYLAGGSYEQYF